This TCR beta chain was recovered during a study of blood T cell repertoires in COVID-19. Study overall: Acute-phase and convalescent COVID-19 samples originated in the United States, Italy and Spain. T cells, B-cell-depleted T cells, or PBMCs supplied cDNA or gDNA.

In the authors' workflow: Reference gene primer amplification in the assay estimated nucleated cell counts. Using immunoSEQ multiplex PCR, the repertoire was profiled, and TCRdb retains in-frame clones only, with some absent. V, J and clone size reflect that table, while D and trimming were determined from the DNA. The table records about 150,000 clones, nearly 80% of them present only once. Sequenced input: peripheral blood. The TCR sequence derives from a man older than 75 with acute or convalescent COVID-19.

CDR3 sequence (DNA): TGTGCCTGGAGTCGATCGGACTTGACCGCCTACGAGCAGTACTTC. It specifies CAWSRSDLTAYEQYF. The chain recombines TRBV30 with TRBJ2-7, with TRBD2 as a possible D gene (5 bases). The germline gives CDR1 GTSNPN, CDR2 SVGIG (reference sequence). This CDR3 has 15 amino acids. Trimming stripped 2 bases from V and 2 bases from J, with 16 bases between.